This TCR beta chain derives from a study of vaccination effects on CD4 cells after COVID-19. Findings and caveats of the study: Clones from infection and from vaccination both contracted markedly late after vaccination.

Viral peptide pools were used in the ViraFEST assay to expand antigen-specific CD4+ T cells, and sequencing came afterward. Isolating CD4+ T cells followed approximately 10 days of culture. As their vaccination, participants received two doses of either BNT162b2 or mRNA-1273. In culture with approximately 9.5 IU/ml IL-2 and 9 to 10 ug/ml peptides, PBMC were grown at a few million per well. Each culture had half its medium swapped for IL-2 medium on days 3 and 7. Concerning this clone itself: What it recognizes is unknown.

This CDR3 region has 16 residues. The trim removed 4 bases at V and 3 bases at J, leaving 7 bases unmatched. CDR1 is WSHSY and CDR2 is SAAADI in the germline V gene. TCRdb's table, derived via immunoSEQ multiplex PCR, lists solely in-frame clones and lacks some. The profile covers fewer than 25,000 clones, with 65% to 80% appearing a single time and 10% taken by the ten largest. The sequencing here drew on CD4+ T cells from PBMCs cultured with HCoV-NL63 spike peptides, taken after COVID-19 vaccination. V gene TRBV10-2 combines with J gene TRBJ2-7, with 12 positions matching TRBD2. This receptor was taken from a human donor who received a COVID-19 vaccine. CDR3 nucleotide sequence: TGCGCCAGCAGTGCCCCAGGGACTAGCGGGTTCTACGAGCAGTACTTC. This translates into CASSAPGTSGFYEQYF.